The 5 T cell receptor beta chains listed next were all sequenced from one sample in a study of CD8 T cells in Susac syndrome. With random hexamers, reverse transcription was performed on roughly 0.5 to 1 ug of RNA. TCRdb reprocessed the immunoSEQ multiplex PCR reads via MiXCR and lists one record per CDR3 protein. The sample includes 100,000 to 150,000 distinct CDR3 sequences, approximately 93% of them seen just once. Sequencing was carried out using CD8+ T cells from PBMCs. The receptor set was obtained from a human donor with multiple sclerosis.

The CDR3 sequence: CASSNAAGGNEKLFF. The DNA of the CDR3 is TGTGCCAGTAGTAACGCGGCAGGGGGTAATGAAAAACTGTTTTTT. This chain connects TRBV19 to TRBJ1-4; the match to TRBD1 covers 7 bases. Germline trimming cut 4 bases from V and 4 bases from J; bases unmatched to any gene: 6. Germline CDR1 reads LNHDA; CDR2 reads SQIVND (reference sequence). CDR3 length: 15 residues.

V usage is TRBV18 and J usage is TRBJ2-7, with D perhaps matching TRBD1 (5 bases). Germline V gene lookup returns CDR1 KGHSH and CDR2 LQKENI. This CDR3 is 14 amino acids long. Trimming cost V 3 bases and J 1 base, with 10 bases left between them. The CDR3 is CASSPVRGSYEQYV. As DNA, the CDR3 is TGTGCCAGCTCACCGGTTAGGGGTTCCTACGAGCAGTACGTC.

The chain uses TRBV7-8 and TRBJ2-3; 8 bases fit TRBD1. Looked up from germline, CDR1 is SGHVS and CDR2 is FQNEAQ. This CDR3 region has 15 residues. With V trimmed by 1 base and J by 4 bases, 4 bases remained unmatched. In DNA form, the CDR3 reads TGTGCCAGCAGCTTAGGACAGGGGAGGTCAGATACGCAGTATTTT. Translation: CASSLGQGRSDTQYF.

The genes are TRBV25-1 and TRBJ2-7, with 9 bases identical to TRBD1. The V gene's germline CDR1 is MGHDK and CDR2 SYGVNS. The CDR3 spans 12 residues. Germline trimming cut 11 bases from V and 12 bases from J; bases unmatched to any gene: 14. The CDR3 DNA reads TGTGCCGGGGACAGGGTCTCGCTAGTTCCGTACGTC. The encoded protein is CAGDRVSLVPYV.

This chain links TRBV12-3 or TRBV12-4 with TRBJ1-1; D remains unclear. There are 12 residues in the CDR3. V was clipped by 7 bases and J by 8 bases, with 14 bases between them. CDR3 amino acids: CASTPGFAEAFF. The CDR3, as DNA: TGTGCCAGCACCCCGGGGTTCGCCGAAGCTTTCTTT.